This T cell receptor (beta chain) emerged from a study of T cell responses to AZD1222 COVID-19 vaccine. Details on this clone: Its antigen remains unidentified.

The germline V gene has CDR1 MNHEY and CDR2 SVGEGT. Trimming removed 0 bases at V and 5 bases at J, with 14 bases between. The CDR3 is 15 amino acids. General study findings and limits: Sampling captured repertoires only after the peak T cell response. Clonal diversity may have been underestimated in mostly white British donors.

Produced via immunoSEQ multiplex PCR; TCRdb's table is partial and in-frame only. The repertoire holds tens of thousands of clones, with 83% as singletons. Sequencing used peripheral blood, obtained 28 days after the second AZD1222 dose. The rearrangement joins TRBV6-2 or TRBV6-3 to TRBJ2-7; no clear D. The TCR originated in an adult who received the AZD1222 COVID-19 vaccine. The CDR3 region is CASSYSTSTGHEQYF. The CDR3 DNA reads TGTGCCAGCAGTTACTCGACGTCTACGGGCCACGAGCAGTACTTC.